The T cell receptor (beta chain) described here comes from a study of OX40 agonist ivuxolimab in advanced cancers. This clone appeared once. Libraries were prepared by immunoSEQ multiplex PCR; TCRdb keeps only in-frame clonotypes and omits some of them. Of about 50,000 clones in the sample, about 93% are singletons; the top ten hold less than 7.5%. The timepoints at which blood was sampled were baseline, cycle 4 day 1, and cycle 7 day 1. V was clipped by 6 bases and J by 6 bases, with 11 bases between them. This CDR3 region has 12 residues. CDR1 and CDR2 from the germline V gene are LNHDA and SQIVND (reference sequence).

The material was CD4+ or CD8+ T cells sorted from blood, obtained in a trial of the OX40 agonist ivuxolimab. The TCR comes from an adult with an advanced solid tumor such as melanoma, head and neck, liver or kidney cancer. V is TRBV19 and J is TRBJ2-5, with D hard to call. The CDR3 DNA is TGTGCCAGTAGCTGGGATTTGCAGACCCAGTACTTC. It translates to CASSWDLQTQYF.